This T cell receptor (beta chain) was observed in a study of blood T cell repertoires in COVID-19. Per the original data handling: From reference gene primer amplification, estimates of nucleated cell counts were derived. Sequencing used immunoSEQ multiplex PCR; TCRdb keeps in-frame clones, though not all of them. V and J calls plus clone size are reproduced from that table; the DNA served to infer D and trimming. The top ten hold 1.8% of the sample, which has 95,000 to 130,000 clones, around nine tenths seen once. CDR3 length: 15 residues. CDR1 and CDR2 from the germline V gene are SGHAT and FQNNGV. Trimming removed 5 bases at V and 0 bases at J, with 11 bases between.

The sequence was collected from a human donor with active COVID-19. The donor label of this sample is uncertain. Sequenced input: peripheral blood. The chain carries TRBV11-2 and TRBJ1-5; D is perhaps TRBD1 (6 bases). For the CDR3, the DNA is TGTGCCAGCAGCCCACAGGGCCATAGCAATCAGCCCCAGCATTTT. Protein sequence: CASSPQGHSNQPQHF. The variable domain in full, with the rest retrieved from reference TRBV11-2 and TRBJ1-5, is EAGVAQSPRYKIIEKRQSVAFWCNPISGHATLYWYQQILGQGPKLLIQFQNNGVVDDSQLPKDRFSAERLKGVDSTLKIQPAKLEDSAVYLCASSPQGHSNQPQHFGDGTRLSIL.